This TCR beta chain came from a study of vaccination and CD4 T cells after COVID-19. Treatment here: roughly 10-day PBMC culture with coronavirus spike peptide pools or control peptides (ViraFEST assay). With regard to this clonotype: What it binds is not known.

Oncomine TCR Beta short-read sequencing was applied to DNA from cultured CD4+ T cells. One entry per CDR3 protein results from TCRdb running MiXCR on the PCR reads. Counted here are some 7,600 distinct CDR3 sequences, about 20% occurring once; the ten biggest clones make up 20% to 25%. Trimming removed 3 bases from V and 5 bases from J; junction bases left unmatched: 11. The CDR3 sequence is 17 residues long. The germline V gene has CDR1 MDHEN and CDR2 SYDVKM. The clonotype was recovered from a human donor who had recovered from COVID-19. The chain recombines TRBV28 with TRBJ2-2; 8 nucleotides line up with TRBD2. The sequences come from CD4+ T cells from blood, cultured in vitro, collected after SARS-CoV-2 vaccination. Here the CDR3 reads CASSLGGAGVGTGELFF. The CDR3 coding sequence is TGTGCCAGCAGTTTGGGGGGAGCGGGAGTCGGTACCGGGGAGCTGTTTTTT.